The table lists the clone carrying this T cell receptor beta chain with a count of one. As yet, its antigen is unknown. Sequencing was performed with immunoSEQ multiplex PCR; in TCRdb, only in-frame clones are kept and a portion is missing. In the table there are roughly 67,000 clones, around four fifths of which are singletons. The V gene lost 1 base and the J gene lost 1 base, with 19 bases spanning the gap. From germline, CDR1 is SGHTA and CDR2 FQGNSA. The CDR3 covers 18 residues. This sample was included in a study of OX40 agonist ivuxolimab in advanced cancers. Patients were ineligible given autoimmune disease history or systemic immunosuppression. On cycle 4 day 1 and cycle 7 day 1, as well as at baseline, blood was sampled. Broader study findings: Among the lowest peripheral clonal expansion occurred in 0.1-3.0 mg/kg partial responders. On average, a greater number of expanded clones characterised CD8+ T cells relative to CD4+.

The gene calls are TRBV7-2 and TRBJ2-5; tentatively, D is TRBD1 (6 bases). The TCR sequence derives from an adult with an advanced solid tumor such as melanoma, head and neck, liver or kidney cancer. Sequencing used CD4+ or CD8+ T cells sorted from blood, obtained in a trial of the OX40 agonist ivuxolimab. CDR3 region: CASSLGIFRTALQETQYF. The CDR3, as DNA: TGTGCCAGCAGCTTAGGAATATTCAGGACAGCCCTCCAAGAGACCCAGTACTTC.